In its sample, the clone carrying this TCR beta chain was seen many times. These data are taken from a study of regulatory T cells in long-lasting Graves disease. Documented time point: persistent/refractory GD, antithyroid drugs over 5 years with positive TRAb. RNA isolated from PBMCs was used to make the TCR library. Sequencing libraries for TCR beta were prepared with iRepertoire HTBI primers and Arm-PCR of CDR3 regions. TCRdb reprocessed the multiplex PCR reads with MiXCR, giving one entry per CDR3 protein. The table lists almost 350,000 distinct CDR3 sequences, about 20% of them singletons. The germline V gene has CDR1 LNHDA and CDR2 SQIVND (reference sequence). CDR3 length: 13 amino acids. V gave up 6 bases and J gave up 9 bases, with 18 bases separating them.

Sequenced here: peripheral blood mononuclear cells (PBMCs), sampled when the disease was refractory, from a patient treated with antithyroid drugs. The chain links TRBV19 to TRBJ2-7; D not certain. The TCR sequence derives from a female donor with Graves disease. CDR3 protein: CASSPELSWPQYF. The DNA for the CDR3 is TGTGCCAGTAGCCCCGAGTTGAGTTGGCCGCAGTACTTC.